Listed below are T cell receptor beta chains from one sample, sequenced in a study of T cell repertoires in cytomegalovirus infection. TCRdb used MiXCR to reprocess the reads, holding one entry per CDR3 protein. The sample includes about 920,000 distinct CDR3 sequences, roughly 30% seen only once; the top ten take about an eighth. These receptors' antigens are unknown. The sequencing here drew on cultured CD8+ T cells from PBMCs, taken from culture after CMV antigen stimulation. These receptors all come from a human donor in good health (CMV status not recorded). Some clones in this sample may be carry-over from other donors' samples. The CDR3 runs from the conserved cysteine through the conserved F or W. D genes are given only for firm matches. Size is omitted from some rows. Given values are once, few, many or a class for expanded clones.

TRBJ1-5	-	TRBV12-3/TRBV12-4	14	-	CASSLMGGAEPQHF	TGTGCCAGCAGTTTAATGGGGGGAGCAGAGCCCCAGCATTTT
TRBJ2-3	many	TRBV7-8	14	-	CASSPHRATDTQYF	TGTGCCAGCAGCCCACACCGTGCGACAGATACGCAGTATTTT
TRBJ1-5	-	TRBV28	16	-	CASSLLDSSSNQPQHF	TGTGCCAGCAGTTTGTTGGACAGTAGTAGCAATCAGCCCCAGCATTTT
TRBJ2-5	-	TRBV11-1	14	-	CARPPGQIQETQYF	TGTGCCAGACCACCGGGACAAATCCAAGAGACCCAGTACTTC
TRBJ2-5	few	TRBV19	14	-	CASSSDRNWETQYF	TGTGCCAGTAGTAGCGACAGGAATTGGGAGACCCAGTACTTC
TRBJ2-7	-	TRBV10-3	13	-	CAINRDNSYEQYF	TGTGCCATCAACCGGGACAACTCCTACGAGCAGTACTTC
TRBJ1-2	few	TRBV27	15	TRBD1	CASSFRTGEFYGYTF	TGTGCCAGCAGTTTCCGGACAGGGGAATTCTATGGCTACACCTTC
TRBJ2-1	many	TRBV7-9	16	TRBD2	CASSTSGGETYNEQFF	TGTGCCAGCAGCACTAGCGGGGGAGAGACCTACAATGAGCAGTTCTTC
TRBJ1-5	many	TRBV7-2	16	TRBD1	CASSLGTGYGNQPQHF	TGTGCCAGCAGCTTAGGGACAGGGTATGGCAATCAGCCCCAGCATTTT
TRBJ1-1	-	TRBV13	13	TRBD1	CASSNPLGTGAFF	TGTGCCAGCAGCAACCCTTTGGGGACAGGGGCTTTCTTT
TRBJ2-2	-	TRBV11-2	15	-	CASSSTGLENGELFF	TGTGCCAGCAGCTCTACGGGGCTAGAGAACGGGGAGCTGTTTTTT
TRBJ1-6	-	TRBV5-6	14	-	CASSPGSYYSPLHF	TGTGCCAGCAGCCCAGGGAGCTATTATTCACCCCTCCACTTT
TRBJ1-4	-	TRBV27	14	-	CASSPGVANEKLFF	TGTGCCAGCAGTCCAGGGGTTGCTAATGAAAAACTGTTTTTT
TRBJ2-4	few	TRBV11-3	18	-	CASRTHPGRSPAKNIQYF	TGTGCCAGCAGGACTCACCCAGGGCGGTCCCCAGCCAAAAACATTCAGTACTTC
TRBJ2-6	-	TRBV7-9	15	-	CASSVEYSGANVLTF	TGTGCCAGCAGCGTAGAGTACTCTGGGGCCAACGTCCTGACTTTC
TRBJ2-3	many	TRBV6-1	14	-	CASSPGHGSDTQYF	TGTGCCAGCAGTCCGGGACACGGGTCAGATACGCAGTATTTT
TRBJ2-1	-	TRBV5-4	13	-	CASSLNPRNEQFF	TGTGCCAGCAGCTTGAACCCTAGAAATGAGCAGTTCTTC
TRBJ2-1	-	TRBV28	20	TRBD2	CASSSPLYSTSGTLYNEQFF	TGTGCCAGCAGTTCCCCCCTTTATTCGACTAGCGGGACACTATACAATGAGCAGTTCTTC
TRBJ1-2	-	TRBV20-1	15	-	CSAPFRDAKIYGYTF	TGCAGTGCTCCCTTCCGGGACGCCAAAATCTATGGCTACACCTTC
TRBJ2-5	-	TRBV6-2/TRBV6-3	14	-	CASISDIPGGTQYF	TGTGCCAGCATCTCGGACATCCCGGGTGGGACCCAGTACTTC
TRBJ2-1	-	TRBV19	13	TRBD2	CASSIGLDDEQFF	TGTGCCAGTAGTATCGGACTAGACGATGAGCAGTTCTTC
TRBJ2-7	-	TRBV7-6	14	TRBD1	CASSLGTALDEQYF	TGTGCTAGCAGCTTAGGGACAGCCCTCGACGAGCAGTACTTC
TRBJ2-1	few	TRBV10-3	13	-	CATLAGKVNEQFF	TGTGCCACCCTGGCGGGGAAGGTCAATGAGCAGTTCTTC
TRBJ1-2	few	TRBV2	13	TRBD1	CASREGQGDGYTF	TGTGCCAGCAGGGAGGGACAGGGAGATGGCTACACCTTC
TRBJ2-7	few	TRBV5-4	16	TRBD2	CAISGQAGGSSYEQYF	TGTGCCATTTCTGGACAGGCGGGGGGGTCGTCCTACGAGCAGTACTTC
TRBJ1-1	few	TRBV7-9	15	-	CASSTFLGQNTEAFF	TGTGCCAGCAGCACCTTTTTGGGACAGAACACTGAAGCTTTCTTT
TRBJ2-1	-	TRBV6-4	15	TRBD2	CASSDSWDWGGEQFF	TGTGCCAGCAGTGACTCGTGGGACTGGGGGGGTGAGCAGTTCTTC
TRBJ2-1	-	TRBV10-2	14	TRBD1	CASSGGTGLAEQFF	TGCGCCAGCAGTGGAGGGACAGGGTTGGCTGAGCAGTTCTTC
TRBJ1-2	-	TRBV9	14	-	CASSVDGGASGYTF	TGTGCCAGCAGCGTAGATGGGGGGGCGAGTGGCTACACCTTC
TRBJ2-3	many	TRBV4-1	14	-	CASSHAGFTDTQYF	TGCGCCAGCAGCCATGCAGGGTTCACAGATACGCAGTATTTT
TRBJ2-3	few	TRBV6-5	17	TRBD2	CASSYSSMGGGGDTQYF	TGTGCCAGCAGTTACTCGTCAATGGGCGGGGGGGGAGATACGCAGTATTTT
TRBJ2-7	-	TRBV7-6	13	-	CASSLATDYEQYF	TGTGCCAGCAGCTTAGCTACTGATTACGAGCAGTACTTC
TRBJ1-1	few	TRBV6-6	16	TRBD1	CASSYSEGQENTEAFF	TGTGCCAGCAGTTACTCAGAGGGACAGGAGAACACTGAAGCTTTCTTT
TRBJ2-2	many	TRBV7-9	15	TRBD2	CASSSGGQNTGELFF	TGTGCCAGCAGCTCGGGGGGGCAGAACACCGGGGAGCTGTTTTTT
TRBJ1-2	once	TRBV2	13	TRBD1	CASRGDSLYGYTF	TGTGCCAGCAGAGGGGACAGTCTTTATGGCTACACCTTC
TRBJ1-5	-	TRBV19	14	-	CAPVGEGRNQPQHF	TGTGCCCCAGTGGGCGAGGGACGCAATCAGCCCCAGCATTTT
TRBJ2-7	-	TRBV7-6	14	-	CASSSYQSSHEQYF	TGTGCCAGCAGCTCCTACCAAAGTTCCCACGAGCAGTACTTC
TRBJ1-4	-	TRBV4-3	14	-	CASSQEDSNEKLFF	TGCGCCAGCAGCCAAGAGGACAGTAATGAAAAACTGTTTTTT
TRBJ2-3	few	TRBV5-1	16	-	CASSSRTPSSTDTQYF	TGCGCCAGCAGCTCCAGGACACCTTCTAGCACAGATACGCAGTATTTT
TRBJ2-2	-	TRBV7-6	16	-	CASSRHPSSETGELFF	TGTGCCAGCAGCCGACACCCTTCGAGTGAGACCGGGGAGCTGTTTTTT
TRBJ2-7	-	TRBV6-6	16	-	CASSYVFARNKYEQYF	TGTGCCAGCAGTTACGTGTTCGCACGAAACAAGTACGAGCAGTACTTC
TRBJ1-1	-	TRBV11-1	13	-	CASRPRAGTEAFF	TGTGCCAGCAGGCCCCGGGCAGGAACTGAAGCTTTCTTT
TRBJ2-4	-	TRBV15	17	-	CATSRDGRNLAKNIQYF	TGTGCCACCAGCAGAGATGGGAGGAATCTAGCCAAAAACATTCAGTACTTC
TRBJ1-1	-	TRBV5-1	14	-	CASSYGVGSGEAFF	TGCGCCAGCAGCTATGGGGTGGGTAGCGGTGAAGCTTTCTTT
TRBJ1-1	many	TRBV12-3/TRBV12-4	15	-	CASSVIQVLGTEAFF	TGTGCCAGCAGTGTAATACAGGTACTGGGCACTGAAGCTTTCTTT
TRBJ2-2	-	TRBV27	14	TRBD1	CASSRQGASGELFF	TGTGCCAGCTCGCGACAGGGGGCGTCCGGGGAGCTGTTTTTT
TRBJ1-1	-	TRBV7-2	15	TRBD1	CASSLTGAAGTEAFF	TGTGCCAGCAGCTTGACAGGGGCCGCGGGCACTGAAGCTTTCTTT